This TCR beta chain came from a study of blood T cell repertoires in COVID-19. Study as a whole: Sources were T cells, B-cell-depleted T cells, or PBMCs; the material itself was cDNA or gDNA.

Original data processing: Amplification with reference gene primers provided the estimates of nucleated cell counts. The method was immunoSEQ multiplex PCR; TCRdb's version includes in-frame clones alone and lacks a portion of them. That table furnishes V, J and clone size, whereas the DNA furnished D and trimming. The sample includes some 42,000 clones, roughly 89% seen only once; the top ten take around 0.43%. This CDR3 comprises 18 residues. The germline gives CDR1 SGHAT, CDR2 FQNNGV. V gave up 4 bases and J gave up 1 base; unmatched junction bases: 7. The clonotype comes from a human donor in a cohort sampled during active COVID-19. Source material: peripheral blood. The chain links TRBV11-2 to TRBJ2-5; 15 bases are a match to TRBD2. The CDR3 coding sequence is TGTGCCAGCAGCTCCAAGCCGGGACTAGCGGGGGGCCAAGAGACCCAGTACTTC. Translation gives CASSSKPGLAGGQETQYF. Full variable domain (outside the CDR3, taken from reference TRBV11-2 and TRBJ2-5): EAGVAQSPRYKIIEKRQSVAFWCNPISGHATLYWYQQILGQGPKLLIQFQNNGVVDDSQLPKDRFSAERLKGVDSTLKIQPAKLEDSAVYLCASSSKPGLAGGQETQYFGPGTRLLVL.